This T cell receptor beta chain derives from a study of cytomegalovirus exposure and HLA in healthy donors. At the level of the study: Most genotyped donors, around 86% of 398, had Caucasian-associated genetic ancestry.

PCR used 60 Vbeta primers and 13 Jbeta primers. The repertoire was sequenced with immunoSEQ multiplex PCR; TCRdb's copy has only in-frame clones and lacks some. The sample records approximately 160,000 clones, less than 90% being singletons. Notes on this clone: What it binds is not known.

Donors had nominal health at sampling but likely had unrecorded immune exposures. Findings and limits, study-wide: The listing of 150 to 200 TCR beta chains classed them as cytomegalovirus-associated. Specific recognition of CMV antigens was confirmed in vitro for a few chains (all CMV-associated).

The J segment lost 7 bases and the V segment lost 4 bases, leaving 13 bases of the junction unmatched. CDR1 and CDR2 from the germline V gene are SGHRS and YFSETQ. This CDR3 comprises 16 residues. The sequenced sample was PBMCs. The receptor's source is a woman aged 45-60 years in good health and CMV-seropositive. This chain connects TRBV5-1 to TRBJ2-1; TRBD2 matches 8 bases. CDR3 sequence (DNA): TGCGCCAGCAGCCCGCTAGCGGGCGGCCTAGCGAATGAGCAGTTCTTC. Encoded protein: CASSPLAGGLANEQFF.